What follows are 10 T cell receptor beta chains derived from one specimen sequenced in a study of Ad26.COV2.S vaccination and SARS-CoV-2 variants. Using immunoSEQ multiplex PCR, the repertoire was profiled, and TCRdb retains in-frame clones only, with some absent. The sample yields 250,000 or so clones, roughly 89% seen once. Documented treatment: around 19 received Ad26.COV2.S at low or high dose, single or two shots; roughly 5 received placebo; per-sample allocation not given. Sampling took place 63 days after the first vaccine or placebo injection. This sample comprised peripheral blood, obtained in a trial of Ad26.COV2.S vaccine versus placebo. The receptors shown here come from a person between 18 and 65 years old who received the Ad26.COV2.S COVID-19 vaccine or a placebo.

This clone was observed a single time. V and J are TRBV7-9 and TRBJ2-1; TRBD2 matches 8 bases. CDR1 is SEHNR and CDR2 is FQNEAQ in the germline V gene (reference sequence). V was pared by 3 bases and J by 0 bases, with 10 bases of the junction left unmatched. This CDR3 comprises 18 residues. DNA for the CDR3: TGTGCCAGCAGCTTCGTACCGGGACTAGGGCTCTCCTACAATGAGCAGTTCTTC. Its translation: CASSFVPGLGLSYNEQFF. Using reference TRBV7-9 and TRBJ2-1 for the parts outside the CDR3, the full variable domain is DTGVSQNPRHKITKRGQNVTFRCDPISEHNRLYWYRQTLGQGPEFLTYFQNEAQLEKSRLLSDRFSAERPKGSFSTLEIQRTEQGDSAMYLCASSFVPGLGLSYNEQFFGPGTRLTVL.

This chain connects TRBV9 to TRBJ2-5; TRBD2 aligns across 7 bases. CDR3 length: 16 amino acids. Germline loops: CDR1 SGDLS, CDR2 YYNGEE. The V segment lost 0 bases and the J segment 1 base; nucleotides outside the gene matches: 6. The CDR3 DNA is TGTGCCAGCAGCGTAGGGGGTAGCGGGTCCCAAGAGACCCAGTACTTC. The encoded protein is CASSVGGSGSQETQYF.

The V and J genes are TRBV27 and TRBJ1-2, with a weak D call TRBD1 (5 bases). CDR1 is MNHEY, CDR2 SMNVEV, per germline (reference sequence). The CDR3 covers 13 residues. V was trimmed by 0 bases and J by 4 bases, leaving 6 bases between them. The CDR3 sequence: CASSLSGAYGYTF. Here the CDR3 DNA reads TGTGCCAGCAGTTTATCCGGGGCCTATGGCTACACCTTC.

The chain employs TRBV5-4 and TRBJ2-3, with TRBD2 matching over 10 bases. Germline CDR1 and CDR2: SGHNT and YYREEE (reference sequence). The junction had 13 bases not matched to a gene; V was cut back by 4 bases and J by 2 bases. CDR3 length equals 18 residues. CDR3 loop: CASSKGLADTPTTDTQYF. The CDR3 DNA follows: TGTGCCAGCAGCAAAGGACTAGCGGATACGCCTACCACAGATACGCAGTATTTT.

V gene TRBV7-2 combines with J gene TRBJ2-1, with D perhaps TRBD2 (6 bases). The V end lost 1 base, the J end lost 7 bases, and 11 bases lay between the germline ends. Per germline, CDR1 SGHTA and CDR2 FQGNSA. The CDR3 runs 14 residues. CDR3 nucleotides: TGTGCCAGCAGCTTAGACGGGAGATCTAATGAGCAGTTCTTC. Translation: CASSLDGRSNEQFF.

Here the CDR3 reads CASSQDHATNEKLFF. In DNA form, the CDR3 reads TGTGCCAGCAGCCAAGACCACGCAACTAATGAAAAACTGTTTTTT. The chain is built from TRBV3-1 (or the pseudogene TRBV3-2) and TRBJ1-4; D is undetermined. V was trimmed by 0 bases and J by 0 bases, leaving 5 bases between them. Germline V gene data show CDR1 as LGHDT and CDR2 as YNNKEL (reference sequence). There are 15 residues in the CDR3.

The chain carries TRBV5-4 and TRBJ2-7, with 7 bases that match TRBD2. The J segment lost 0 bases and the V segment lost 4 bases, leaving 4 bases of the junction unmatched. Germline V gene data show CDR1 as SGHNT and CDR2 as YYREEE (reference sequence). The CDR3 consists of 14 residues. The CDR3 bases are TGTGCCAGCAGCACCCGGGACTACTCCTACGAGCAGTACTTC. This encodes CASSTRDYSYEQYF.

This clone was counted once. V and J are TRBV18 and TRBJ1-4; D is uncertain. The CDR3 has 17 amino acids. Deletions cut 3 bases from V and 0 bases from J, with 14 bases between. Germline values: CDR1 KGHSH, CDR2 LQKENI. The CDR3 is CASSPFSTDPTNEKLFF. In DNA form, the CDR3 reads TGTGCCAGCTCACCCTTTTCTACAGACCCAACTAATGAAAAACTGTTTTTT.

The chain recombines TRBV2 with TRBJ1-2; TRBD1 is a possible D gene (5 bases). Germline V gives CDR1 SNHLY, CDR2 FYNNEI. The CDR3 length is 14 residues. The V end lost 0 bases, the J end lost 6 bases, and 11 bases lay between the germline ends. The CDR3 nucleotides are TGTGCCAGCAGTGAAGCGCGTCAGGGAGATGGCTACACCTTC. Protein product: CASSEARQGDGYTF.

The V and J genes are TRBV5-1 and TRBJ1-2; D is unclear. This CDR3 has 13 amino acids. Trimming removed 1 base at V and 8 bases at J, with 12 bases between. The germline gives CDR1 SGHRS, CDR2 YFSETQ. CDR3: CASSLIGFGGYTF. For the CDR3, the DNA is TGCGCCAGCAGCTTGATAGGGTTTGGGGGCTACACCTTC.